The subject of this entry is one TCR beta chain. Its antigen is unknown. A J-beta primer mix and a sample-barcoded 5' primer were used in a second PCR of roughly 6 to 11 cycles. Using its own MiXCR run on the 5' RACE reads, TCRdb lists one record per CDR3 protein. The sample has more than 500,000 distinct CDR3 sequences; roughly 28% are singletons. The data were obtained in a study of blood T cells in healthy people across ages. Study results and limitations: Donors of long life had a larger count of naive CD4+ cells and greater diversity than aged donors.

The germline gives CDR1 MNHEY, CDR2 SVGEGT. V trimming: 5 bases; J trimming: 6 bases; junction bases outside the gene matches: 8. The CDR3 is 14 amino acids. Per individual sample, total RNA of at least 5.5 micrograms was extracted. The clonotype was recovered from a woman in her 70s in good health. This chain links TRBV6-2 or TRBV6-3 with TRBJ1-2, with 8 bases lining up with TRBD1. Material for sequencing was blood. This CDR3 is CASSQSGGLDGYTF. The CDR3 coding sequence is TGTGCCAGCAGTCAATCAGGGGGCTTGGATGGCTACACCTTC.